This T cell receptor (beta chain) originates from a study of PD-1 blockade in classical Hodgkin lymphoma (dated by TCRdb to 2020 to 2022). With regard to the full study: Nivolumab dosing was 3 mg/kg intravenously every 2 weeks, continuing until either disease progression or unacceptable toxicity. The study used CyTOF and TCR beta sequencing to define a peripheral blood immune signature of response to PD-1 blockade in classical Hodgkin lymphoma. Overall study outcomes, separate from this receptor: Lower diversity was observed in patients in whom nivolumab was started less than 1 year after ASCT, and these patients were excluded from later analyses so that confounding by immune reconstitution would be avoided. Among trial patients, those achieving complete response had baseline diversity similar to that of newly diagnosed patients, while diversity was significantly lower in partial responders and progressors. Baseline TCR diversity was reported to be lower in newly diagnosed patients than in healthy donors, and even lower in relapsed/refractory patients. A significant rise by C4D1 was seen in CD4+ but not CD8+ TCR diversity (p=0.0027 vs p=0.16), with the rise being most apparent in complete responders (p=0.02). The study covered only a single clinical trial cohort, and the causes of the repertoire differences, possibly disease activity or prior therapy, were still not defined.

The Qiagen DNeasy kit was used to extract genomic DNA both from unsorted PBMCs and from the negatively selected CD4+ and CD8+ fractions. Amplification of TCR beta CDR3 regions was done by immunoSEQ multiplex PCR with primers that anneal to V and J segments. A synthetic immune receptor repertoire was used to minimize amplification bias, and any remaining bias was removed computationally after sequencing. In the paper's pipeline: Repertoire diversity was quantified as the Shannon entropy index using custom Python scripts. Unsorted, CD4+ and CD8+ repertoires were analyzed separately, except in combined analyses where CD4+ and CD8+ sequences were merged in silico. A clone was considered expanded if an increase in frequency of at least 2-fold after treatment relative to C1D1 was found, and a pseudocount of 0.5 was applied to clones undetected at baseline. Clones with 0 or 1 copy at C1D1 were classified as singleton clones, and clones with 2 or more copies were classified as non-singleton clones. Clones expanded in unsorted samples were assigned a CD4+, CD8+ or unknown annotation through matching of protein sequences in sorted samples from the same patient. Diversity changes from C1D1 to C4D1 were tested in paired samples using Wilcoxon tests. The immuneACCESS repertoire file appears here via TCRdb, limited to in-frame rearrangements. These files lack a portion of the clones; in checked studies, under half of the deficit traces to unresolved V genes, and the cause of the others is not known. From that table come the V and J calls and clone size; the DNA was used to work out D and trimming. The table for this sample lists more than 20,000 clones; around 74% of them were counted only once. The leading ten clones occupy 0.95% to 1.5% of the sample.

Per the germline V gene (reference sequence), MNHEY is the CDR1 and SMNVEV is the CDR2. Germline trimming amounts to 5 bases on V and 0 bases on J, with 6 as the count of junction bases outside the gene matches. The CDR3 numbers 17 residues from cysteine through phenylalanine. The DNA shown is the 51-base CDR3, in frame from base 1. This specimen's time point label, interpreted: cycle 4 day 1 (C4D1), after 6 weeks of nivolumab. Every trial patient had relapsed following autologous stem cell transplantation, and prior brentuximab vedotin exposure was what differed among cohorts A, B and C. A Miltenyi CD4+ T cell isolation kit was used for magnetic negative selection to purify CD4+ T cells from thawed PBMCs. The trial cohort was composed of some 57 patients with relapsed/refractory classical Hodgkin lymphoma, for whom complete response, partial response or progressive disease was recorded as best overall response. Trial patients were treated with single-agent nivolumab in the multi-cohort phase II CheckMate 205 trial. An independent review committee assessed best overall response by applying the 2007 International Working Group response criteria. PBMCs from the trial were collected at three points: immediately before nivolumab initiation (C1D1), and during therapy at cycle 2 day 1 and cycle 4 day 1. Peripheral blood was collected in 8 mL Vacutainer Cell Preparation Tubes, from which PBMCs were isolated by centrifugation and then cryopreserved. Purified CD4+ and CD8+ fractions were generated only in cases for which an additional PBMC sample was available. On LS columns in a quadroMACS separator, the magnetically labelled cells were depleted, and the flow-through was collected as the purified fraction.

Concerning this clone: The antigen this receptor binds is unknown. Qualities for individual bases were not recorded, and no much larger clone is one base off.

The TCR was taken from a human donor with classical Hodgkin lymphoma. The sample was CD4+ T cells from blood, taken before the fourth cycle of nivolumab. The chain is assembled from TRBV27 and TRBJ2-4; the central 11 bases match TRBD1. The nucleotide sequence reads as follows: TGTGCCAGCAGTACGGGACAGGGGGTTTTAGCCAAAAACATTCAGTACTTC. This codes for CASSTGQGVLAKNIQYF.